This T cell receptor beta chain was recorded in a study of blood T cell repertoires in COVID-19. The CDR3 runs 15 residues. The germline gives CDR1 LNHNV, CDR2 YYDKDF (reference sequence). V dropped 0 bases and J dropped 8 bases, with 13 bases sitting between them. The table came from immunoSEQ multiplex PCR; TCRdb's copy has only in-frame clones and leaves some out. This sample has about 370,000 clones, with approximately 90% found just once. Input material: PBMCs or T cells enriched from blood (not recorded which). The origin of this receptor is a woman between 40 and 50 years old who had been exposed to COVID-19. The chain joins TRBV15 to TRBJ1-4, with D tentatively TRBD1 (6 bases). CDR3 bases: TGTGCCACCAGCAGAGACAGGGGAGCGACCGAAAAACTGTTTTTT. This gives the protein CATSRDRGATEKLFF.